A selection of T cell receptor beta chains follows, all from one sample in a study of identifying expanded T cells in peripheral blood. Profiled with immunoSEQ multiplex PCR; TCRdb holds only in-frame clones, not every one. There are tens of thousands of clones in the sample; about 83% occur only once, and around 20% lies in the top ten. The sequenced material came from blood. The receptor source for this set is a person aged 18 to 70 in good health. Each CDR3 is given with its conserved first and last residue. A D gene is named only where the DNA matches it firmly. Not all rows give a size; the values are once, few, many and, for expanded clones, a class.

d_call j_call clone_size v_call cdr3_aa cdr3_nt
TRBD1 TRBJ1-1 NA TRBV5-1 CASSWAGTGQNTEAFF TGCGCCAGCAGCTGGGCCGGGACAGGGCAGAACACTGAAGCTTTCTTT
NA TRBJ2-4 NA TRBV16 CASSQQGAKNIQYF TGTGCCAGCAGCCAACAAGGAGCCAAAAACATTCAGTACTTC
TRBD1 TRBJ2-1 once TRBV29-1 CSVEGTGTYNEQFF TGCAGCGTTGAGGGGACAGGAACCTACAATGAGCAGTTCTTC
TRBD2 TRBJ2-5 NA TRBV9 CASSPYLTSGRGETQYF TGTGCCAGCAGCCCATATCTTACTAGCGGGAGAGGAGAGACCCAGTACTTC
NA TRBJ2-1 NA TRBV5-1 CASSLGGGSYNEQFF TGCGCCAGCAGCTTGGGTGGCGGCAGCTACAATGAGCAGTTCTTC
NA TRBJ2-7 NA TRBV5-6 CASSLPRGLTYEQYF TGTGCCAGCAGCCTCCCTCGGGGACTGACCTACGAGCAGTACTTC
TRBD2 TRBJ2-7 NA TRBV9 CASSGRGLDYEQYF TGTGCCAGCAGCGGACGAGGACTAGACTACGAGCAGTACTTC
NA TRBJ1-2 NA TRBV28 CASKESNYGYTF TGTGCCAGCAAAGAGAGTAACTATGGCTACACCTTC
NA TRBJ2-7 NA TRBV6-5 CASSYQDGDSYEQYF TGTGCCAGCAGTTATCAGGACGGAGACTCCTACGAGCAGTATTTC
TRBD2 TRBJ2-1 NA TRBV9 CASSSGLAGGVVEQFF TGTGCCAGCAGCTCGGGACTAGCGGGGGGCGTGGTAGAGCAGTTCTTC
NA TRBJ1-1 NA TRBV10-3 CAISHSTPMNTEAFF TGTGCCATCAGTCACTCGACACCCATGAACACTGAAGCTTTCTTT
TRBD1 TRBJ2-7 NA TRBV6-5 CASSYETGGYEQYF TGTGCCAGCAGTTACGAGACAGGGGGTTACGAGCAGTACTTC
TRBD1 TRBJ1-2 NA TRBV18 CASSPQTGGYGYTF TGTGCCAGCTCACCACAAACAGGGGGATATGGCTACACCTTC
NA TRBJ2-2 NA TRBV7-7 CASSFQGGNTGELFF TGTGCTAGCAGCTTCCAAGGGGGGAACACCGGGGAGCTGTTTTTT
TRBD2 TRBJ2-1 NA TRBV12-5 CASGLLLTSGRRTTMIEQFF TGTGCTAGTGGTTTGCTCCTTACTAGCGGGAGGAGAACTACAATGATCGAGCAGTTCTTC
NA TRBJ1-1 few TRBV6-6 CASSWGDTEAFF TGTGCCAGCAGTTGGGGGGACACTGAAGCTTTCTTT
NA TRBJ1-5 NA TRBV28 CASRVSLGNQPQHF TGTGCCAGCAGAGTGAGTTTGGGTAATCAGCCCCAGCATTTT
NA TRBJ1-5 NA TRBV25-1 CASSRTGNQPQHF TGTGCCAGCAGTAGGACGGGCAATCAGCCCCAGCATTTT
NA TRBJ2-2 NA TRBV9 CASSPIGIGTGELFF TGTGCCAGCAGCCCCATCGGGATCGGCACCGGGGAGCTGTTTTTT
TRBD2 TRBJ2-1 few TRBV27 CASTSHTSGSYNEQFF TGTGCCAGCACCTCACATACTAGCGGGTCCTACAATGAGCAGTTCTTC
NA TRBJ1-1 NA TRBV19 CASSISMNTEAFF TGTGCCAGTAGTATCTCTATGAACACTGAAGCTTTCTTT
NA TRBJ2-1 once TRBV25-1 CASSYLDEQFF TGTGCCAGCAGTTATCTCGATGAGCAGTTCTTC
NA TRBJ1-5 NA TRBV6-1 CASSGLNSNQPQHF TGTGCCAGCAGTGGGCTAAATAGCAATCAGCCCCAGCATTTT
NA TRBJ2-6 once TRBV4-2 CASSQDDSSGANVLTF TGTGCCAGCAGCCAAGATGACAGCTCTGGGGCCAACGTCCTGACTTTC
TRBD1 TRBJ1-2 NA TRBV4-2 CASSQEMGQVYGYTF TGTGCCAGCAGCCAAGAAATGGGACAGGTCTATGGCTACACCTTC
NA TRBJ1-4 NA TRBV19 CASSGYDTGREGEKLFF TGTGCCAGTAGTGGCTACGACACGGGTAGGGAAGGTGAAAAACTGTTTTTT
NA TRBJ1-5 NA TRBV2 CASREDNNSNQPQHF TGTGCCAGCAGAGAGGACAATAATAGCAATCAGCCCCAGCATTTT
TRBD1 TRBJ2-2 NA TRBV15 CATSTWGAGTGNTGELFF TGTGCCACCAGCACCTGGGGTGCCGGGACAGGGAACACCGGGGAGCTGTTTTTT
NA TRBJ2-2 NA TRBV28 CASSLMSRYANTGELFF TGTGCCAGCAGTTTAATGTCACGATACGCGAACACCGGGGAGCTGTTTTTT
TRBD2 TRBJ2-3 NA TRBV11-1 CASSLGRVTDTQYF TGTGCCAGCAGCCTCGGGAGGGTCACAGATACGCAGTATTTT
NA TRBJ1-3 NA TRBV21-1 CASNSGSSGNTIYF TGTGCCAGCAACTCAGGTAGCTCTGGAAACACCATATATTTT
TRBD2 TRBJ2-3 NA TRBV7-2 CASSPRAGGPTDTQYF TGTGCCAGCAGCCCGCGAGCGGGAGGTCCCACAGATACGCAGTATTTT
TRBD2 TRBJ2-3 NA TRBV7-7 CASSSGTSFTDTQYF TGTGCTAGCAGCTCCGGGACTAGCTTCACAGATACGCAGTATTTT
NA TRBJ2-7 NA TRBV27 CASSSVREYEQYF TGTGCCAGCAGCTCGGTACGGGAATACGAGCAGTACTTC
TRBD2 TRBJ2-3 NA TRBV19 CASSASGPTDTQYF TGTGCCAGTTCGGCTAGCGGGCCCACAGATACGCAGTATTTT
TRBD2 TRBJ2-3 NA TRBV5-1 CASSQLAEFTDTQYF TGCGCCAGCTCCCAACTAGCGGAATTCACAGATACGCAGTATTTT
NA TRBJ2-7 NA TRBV28 CASNAGQITYEQYF TGTGCCAGCAACGCGGGACAGATAACCTACGAGCAGTACTTC
TRBD2 TRBJ2-1 once TRBV2 CASSRLAGGPNEQFF TGTGCCAGCAGTCGTCTAGCGGGGGGCCCCAATGAGCAGTTCTTC
NA TRBJ2-7 NA TRBV28 CASLRGHEQYF TGTGCCAGCCTTCGAGGGCACGAGCAGTACTTC
TRBD1 TRBJ2-3 NA TRBV7-2 CASSRRTETGADTQYF TGTGCCAGCAGCCGACGGACTGAGACAGGGGCAGATACGCAGTATTTT
NA TRBJ2-7 NA TRBV6-6 CASSYRDNYEQYF TGTGCCAGCAGTTACCGGGACAACTACGAGCAGTACTTC
TRBD2 TRBJ2-5 NA TRBV7-2 CASSSRLAGGVETQYF TGTGCCAGCAGCTCCAGACTAGCGGGAGGAGTGGAGACCCAGTACTTC
NA TRBJ1-2 NA TRBV7-2 CASSPDWEGRLGYTF TGTGCCAGCAGCCCCGACTGGGAGGGGAGACTGGGCTACACCTTC
NA TRBJ1-2 NA TRBV27 CASSRMGPYGYTF TGTGCCAGCAGCAGAATGGGGCCCTATGGCTACACCTTC
TRBD1 TRBJ2-2 NA TRBV6-5 CASSFRDRGTGELFF TGTGCCAGCAGTTTCCGGGACAGGGGCACCGGGGAGCTGTTTTTT
NA TRBJ1-2 once TRBV7-2 CASSDVRGVVIGYTF TGTGCCAGCAGCGATGTGAGGGGGGTGGTGATTGGCTACACCTTC
NA TRBJ2-3 NA TRBV7-2 CASSSTDTQYF TGTGCCAGCAGCTCGACAGATACGCAGTATTTT
TRBD2 TRBJ2-1 NA TRBV19 CASSIPTPLAGIMNEQFF TGTGCCAGTAGTATCCCCACTCCACTAGCGGGAATTATGAATGAGCAGTTCTTC
NA TRBJ1-2 NA TRBV11-1 CASSLGTTNYGYTF TGTGCCAGCAGCTTGGGGACTACTAACTATGGCTACACCTTC
TRBD1 TRBJ1-4 NA TRBV28 CASSGGTDEKLFF TGTGCCTCCTCAGGGGGGACCGATGAAAAACTGTTTTTT
TRBD1 TRBJ2-5 NA TRBV9 CASSGDRQETQYF TGTGCCAGCAGCGGGGACAGACAAGAGACCCAGTACTTC
TRBD1 TRBJ2-1 NA TRBV18 CASSPGQGTLNEQFF TGTGCCAGCTCACCGGGACAGGGTACCCTTAATGAGCAGTTCTTC